These T cell receptor beta chains were read from a single sample in a study of blood T cell repertoires in COVID-19. This table comes from immunoSEQ multiplex PCR, and its TCRdb copy is limited to in-frame clones, with some not included. Altogether 100,000 to 150,000 clones are present, more than 75% being singletons, with the ten largest covering more than 2%. The specimen sequenced was peripheral blood. The receptor source for this set is a man between 65 and 80 years old with active COVID-19. Each CDR3 is given with its conserved first and last residue. A D gene is named only where the DNA matches it firmly. A row's size may be missing; if present it is once, few, many or a size class.

D gene: .; J gene: TRBJ2-7; clone size: .; V gene: TRBV7-9; CDR3 DNA: TGTGCCAGCAGCTTAGGGAGGGACGAGCAGTACTTC; CDR3 protein: CASSLGRDEQYF
D gene: TRBD2; J gene: TRBJ2-7; clone size: .; V gene: TRBV2; CDR3 DNA: TGTGCCAGCACAACGGGGGGAACGATCTACGAGCAGTACTTC; CDR3 protein: CASTTGGTIYEQYF
D gene: .; J gene: TRBJ2-2; clone size: .; V gene: TRBV7-3; CDR3 DNA: TGTGCCAGCAGCCCATTTTACACCGGGGAGCTGTTTTTT; CDR3 protein: CASSPFYTGELFF
D gene: .; J gene: TRBJ2-1; clone size: .; V gene: TRBV9; CDR3 DNA: TGTGCCAGCAGCCCTTCATTGAGCTCCTACAATGAGCAGTTCTTC; CDR3 protein: CASSPSLSSYNEQFF
D gene: TRBD1; J gene: TRBJ2-3; clone size: .; V gene: TRBV10-1; CDR3 DNA: TGCGCCAGCAGCAGTCCGGGACAGGGGTTGGATACGCAGTATTTT; CDR3 protein: CASSSPGQGLDTQYF
D gene: .; J gene: TRBJ1-4; clone size: .; V gene: TRBV23-1; CDR3 DNA: TGCGCCAGCAGTCAGGATGGGGGAAGGGAGGATGAAAAACTGTTTTTT; CDR3 protein: CASSQDGGREDEKLFF
D gene: TRBD1; J gene: TRBJ2-7; clone size: .; V gene: TRBV2; CDR3 DNA: TGTGCCAGCGACCGGGACAGGGATTCCTACGAGCAGTACTTC; CDR3 protein: CASDRDRDSYEQYF
D gene: .; J gene: TRBJ2-5; clone size: .; V gene: TRBV6-5; CDR3 DNA: TGTGCCAGCAGGGCCACAGGGTTTGGAGAGACCCAGTACTTC; CDR3 protein: CASRATGFGETQYF
D gene: TRBD1; J gene: TRBJ1-3; clone size: .; V gene: TRBV11-2; CDR3 DNA: TGTGCCAGCAGCTCGCCAGGGGGTTTCGGGAACACCATATATTTT; CDR3 protein: CASSSPGGFGNTIYF
D gene: .; J gene: TRBJ2-2; clone size: .; V gene: TRBV12-3/TRBV12-4; CDR3 DNA: TGTGCCAGCAGTTCAGACACCGGGGAGCTGTTTTTT; CDR3 protein: CASSSDTGELFF
D gene: .; J gene: TRBJ2-7; clone size: once; V gene: TRBV19; CDR3 DNA: TGTGCCAGCAGCGGGCAGGGTGGCCACGAGCAGTACTTC; CDR3 protein: CASSGQGGHEQYF
D gene: .; J gene: TRBJ2-7; clone size: .; V gene: TRBV6-5; CDR3 DNA: TGTGCCCTCGGGCGGGGCTACGAGCAGTACTTC; CDR3 protein: CALGRGYEQYF
D gene: TRBD1; J gene: TRBJ1-4; clone size: .; V gene: TRBV25-1; CDR3 DNA: TGTGCCCATAGTGGGACAGGTTCAGAAAAACTGTTTTTT; CDR3 protein: CAHSGTGSEKLFF
D gene: .; J gene: TRBJ2-1; clone size: .; V gene: TRBV5-1; CDR3 DNA: TGCGCCAGCAGCTTGGCCCCGGCTAGCGCGGGCGGTGAGCAGTTCTTC; CDR3 protein: CASSLAPASAGGEQFF
D gene: TRBD1; J gene: TRBJ1-6; clone size: .; V gene: TRBV28; CDR3 DNA: TGTGCCAGCAGTTCCACGGACAGGCTCTTGGGTTCACCCCTCCACTTT; CDR3 protein: CASSSTDRLLGSPLHF
D gene: .; J gene: TRBJ2-7; clone size: .; V gene: TRBV29-1; CDR3 DNA: TGCAGCGTCGCAGACAGTGTCTACGAGCAGTACTTC; CDR3 protein: CSVADSVYEQYF
D gene: .; J gene: TRBJ2-7; clone size: .; V gene: TRBV28; CDR3 DNA: TGTGCCAGCAGTTCCGAGGGCTCAGGGGCCTCCTACGAGCAGTACTTC; CDR3 protein: CASSSEGSGASYEQYF
D gene: .; J gene: TRBJ1-1; clone size: .; V gene: TRBV19; CDR3 DNA: TGTGCCAGTAGTATGGGGGGGAGGAACACTGAAGCTTTCTTT; CDR3 protein: CASSMGGRNTEAFF
D gene: TRBD2; J gene: TRBJ2-3; clone size: .; V gene: TRBV19; CDR3 DNA: TGTGCCAGTAGTATAGGCCCAGGGGCGGGAGGGCCTACGTACACAGATACGCAGTATTTT; CDR3 protein: CASSIGPGAGGPTYTDTQYF
D gene: .; J gene: TRBJ2-5; clone size: .; V gene: TRBV4-3; CDR3 DNA: TGCGCCAGCAGCCAAGACTGGGCAGAGACCCAGTACTTC; CDR3 protein: CASSQDWAETQYF
D gene: .; J gene: TRBJ2-2; clone size: .; V gene: TRBV3-1/TRBV3-2; CDR3 DNA: TGTGCCAGCAGCCGGTATCAGGGGCAACTGGCGCTGTTTTTT; CDR3 protein: CASSRYQGQLALFF
D gene: TRBD1; J gene: TRBJ1-6; clone size: .; V gene: TRBV5-1; CDR3 DNA: TGCGCCAGCAGCCCGGGACAGGTTAACTTTTCACCCCTCCACTTT; CDR3 protein: CASSPGQVNFSPLHF
D gene: TRBD1; J gene: TRBJ2-3; clone size: .; V gene: TRBV7-9; CDR3 DNA: TGTGCCAGCAGCTTCGGACAGGGGAAGGCAGATACGCAGTATTTT; CDR3 protein: CASSFGQGKADTQYF
D gene: .; J gene: TRBJ2-1; clone size: .; V gene: TRBV14; CDR3 DNA: TGTGCCAGCAGCCGACTACTTTACAATGAGCAGTTCTTC; CDR3 protein: CASSRLLYNEQFF
D gene: .; J gene: TRBJ2-3; clone size: .; V gene: TRBV28; CDR3 DNA: TGTGCCAGCCGACAGAGCACAGATACGCAGTATTTT; CDR3 protein: CASRQSTDTQYF
D gene: TRBD2; J gene: TRBJ2-1; clone size: .; V gene: TRBV5-1; CDR3 DNA: TGCGCCAGCAGCTCCCGTGTGACTAGCGGGATTAATGTTAATGAGCAGTTCTTC; CDR3 protein: CASSSRVTSGINVNEQFF
D gene: TRBD2; J gene: TRBJ2-7; clone size: .; V gene: TRBV9; CDR3 DNA: TGTGCCAGCAGCGTAGGAGGGACTAGCTCCTACGAGCAGTACTTC; CDR3 protein: CASSVGGTSSYEQYF
D gene: .; J gene: TRBJ1-2; clone size: .; V gene: TRBV30; CDR3 DNA: TGTGCCTGGAGTGCCCCGACTGGTTATGGCTACACCTTC; CDR3 protein: CAWSAPTGYGYTF
D gene: TRBD1; J gene: TRBJ1-2; clone size: .; V gene: TRBV29-1; CDR3 DNA: TGCAGCGTTGAGCAGGGGGGCTATGGCTACACCTTC; CDR3 protein: CSVEQGGYGYTF
D gene: .; J gene: TRBJ1-5; clone size: .; V gene: TRBV18; CDR3 DNA: TGTGCCAGCTCACCGGCAGGGATCAATCAGCCCCAGCATTTT; CDR3 protein: CASSPAGINQPQHF
D gene: .; J gene: TRBJ2-1; clone size: once; V gene: TRBV10-2; CDR3 DNA: TGCGCCAGCAGGAACTTGACCGGGGGCTCCTACAATGAGCAGTTCTTC; CDR3 protein: CASRNLTGGSYNEQFF
D gene: TRBD2; J gene: TRBJ2-7; clone size: .; V gene: TRBV5-4; CDR3 DNA: TGTGCCAGCAGCTCTAGCGGGAACTCCTACGAGCAGTACTTC; CDR3 protein: CASSSSGNSYEQYF
D gene: TRBD2; J gene: TRBJ2-1; clone size: .; V gene: TRBV3-1/TRBV3-2; CDR3 DNA: TGTGCCAGCAGCCAAGGTGGGGGGACTAGCGGGAGTGGGAACAATGAGCAGTTCTTC; CDR3 protein: CASSQGGGTSGSGNNEQFF
D gene: TRBD1; J gene: TRBJ2-5; clone size: .; V gene: TRBV18; CDR3 DNA: TGTGCCAGCTCTCCACCGGGACAGGGGGAAGAGACCCAGTACTTC; CDR3 protein: CASSPPGQGEETQYF
D gene: TRBD2; J gene: TRBJ2-3; clone size: .; V gene: TRBV10-1; CDR3 DNA: TGCGCCACCTCCCCGGGACTAGCGGGGGGCACAGATACGCAGTATTTT; CDR3 protein: CATSPGLAGGTDTQYF
D gene: TRBD2; J gene: TRBJ2-6; clone size: .; V gene: TRBV5-1; CDR3 DNA: TGCGCCAGCAGCTTGGCCATGCTAGCGGGGCCCTCTGGGGCCAACGTCCTGACTTTC; CDR3 protein: CASSLAMLAGPSGANVLTF
D gene: .; J gene: TRBJ2-1; clone size: .; V gene: TRBV6-5; CDR3 DNA: TGTGCCAGCAGTTACTCTCTTCCCCCCAATGAGCAGTTCTTC; CDR3 protein: CASSYSLPPNEQFF
D gene: .; J gene: TRBJ1-4; clone size: .; V gene: TRBV2; CDR3 DNA: TGTGCCAGCAGACCAGGGGAGACTGAAAAACTGTTTTTT; CDR3 protein: CASRPGETEKLFF
D gene: TRBD1; J gene: TRBJ1-1; clone size: once; V gene: TRBV18; CDR3 DNA: TGTGCCAGCTCACCGTTTGACAGGGGGACCTTTCCTGCTTTCTTT; CDR3 protein: CASSPFDRGTFPAFF